These 22 T cell receptor beta chains originate from one sample sequenced in a study of long-term antiretroviral therapy in people with HIV. The assay, immunoSEQ v3.0, was run at survey level. Assay used: immunoSEQ multiplex PCR; TCRdb lists only in-frame clones, some missing. There are some 28,000 clones in the sample; approximately 86% occur only once, and around 4.7% lies in the top ten. The source was unsorted PBMCs, collected 0.8 years after starting antiretroviral therapy. Receptor source: a woman younger than 45 with HIV.

The V call is TRBV13, the J call TRBJ1-2, with no clear D. This CDR3 region has 13 residues. V lost 2 bases and J 2 bases, leaving 6 bases between the germline ends. Germline CDR1 is PRHDT and CDR2 is FYEKMQ (reference sequence). DNA for the CDR3: TGTGCCAGCAGCTTACGCCGAAACTATGGCTACACCTTC. It codes for CASSLRRNYGYTF.

The V and J genes are TRBV6-1 and TRBJ1-2; the D gene is possibly TRBD1 (5 bases). Germline V gene sequence: CDR1 MNHNS, CDR2 SASEGT. The CDR3 is made up of 15 amino acids. V was cut by 4 bases and J by 4 bases, with 16 bases left in between. The CDR3 is CASSVTIDSPYGYTF. CDR3 bases: TGTGCCAGCAGTGTTACGATCGACAGCCCCTATGGCTACACCTTC.

This clone was observed a single time. The chain joins TRBV12-5 to TRBJ1-1; D gene uncertain. V was trimmed by 3 bases and J by 5 bases, leaving 22 bases between them. The CDR3 contains 17 residues. Germline lookup yields CDR1 LGHNT and CDR2 FRNRAP. This CDR3 is CASGFLDSSGIKTEAFF. The CDR3 DNA sequence: TGTGCTAGTGGTTTCCTAGATAGCTCGGGGATAAAGACTGAAGCTTTCTTT.

The rearrangement joins TRBV2 to TRBJ1-1, with D uncertain. The CDR3 loop spans 12 amino acids. V was pared by 6 bases and J by 7 bases, with 12 bases between. Per germline, CDR1 SNHLY and CDR2 FYNNEI. The CDR3 is CASRTVGSEAFF. The CDR3 bases are TGTGCCAGCAGGACCGTGGGCAGTGAAGCTTTCTTT. Drawing the rest from reference TRBV2 and TRBJ1-1, the complete variable domain is EPEVTQTPSHQVTQMGQEVILRCVPISNHLYFYWYRQILGQKVEFLVSFYNNEISEKSEIFDDQFSVERPDGSNFTLKIRSTKLEDSAMYFCASRTVGSEAFFGQGTRLTVV.

This chain connects TRBV7-2 to TRBJ2-1; D not certain. The CDR3 is 15 residues long. Germline V lookup: CDR1 SGHTA, CDR2 FQGNSA. With 0 bases removed from V and 5 bases from J, the gap between germline ends came to 11 bases. Written as DNA, the CDR3 is TGTGCCAGCAGCTTAGCGCCCAATCCCAACAATGAGCAGTTCTTC. This encodes CASSLAPNPNNEQFF.

V usage is TRBV5-1 and J usage is TRBJ1-4; D uncertain. Germline assignment: CDR1 SGHRS and CDR2 YFSETQ. Trimming left V 0 bases short and J 7 bases short, with 16 bases between. This CDR3 is built from 16 residues. The CDR3 loop reads CASSLAPADLGEKLFF. The CDR3 nucleotides are TGCGCCAGCAGCTTGGCCCCCGCGGATTTGGGTGAAAAACTGTTTTTT.

This clone was counted only a few times. The chain links TRBV19 to TRBJ2-7; a weak D match, TRBD1 (5 bases). V was pared by 3 bases and J by 3 bases, with 9 bases between. CDR1 and CDR2 from the germline V gene are LNHDA and SQIVND (reference sequence). There are 13 residues in the CDR3. The CDR3 DNA reads TGTGCCAGTAGTATCGACGACAGCTACGAGCAGTACTTC. Translating gives CASSIDDSYEQYF.

The table lists this clone with a count of one. The chain uses TRBV29-1 and TRBJ2-7; D unclear. Germline V gives CDR1 SQVTM, CDR2 ANQGSEA. Trimming stripped 1 base from V and 3 bases from J, with 10 bases between. The CDR3 covers 13 residues. CDR3 sequence reads: CSVEAVVGYEQYF. In DNA form, the CDR3 reads TGCAGCGTTGAAGCTGTAGTGGGCTACGAGCAGTACTTC.

This chain connects TRBV25-1 to TRBJ2-3; 8 bases map to TRBD1. V was pared by 4 bases and J by 2 bases, with 8 bases of the junction left unmatched. CDR3 length: 16 residues. Per germline, CDR1 MGHDK and CDR2 SYGVNS. This CDR3 is CASSVAGTGLTDTQYF. The CDR3, as DNA: TGTGCCAGCAGTGTTGCCGGGACAGGACTCACAGATACGCAGTATTTT.

The V and J genes are TRBV11-2 and TRBJ1-2, with D uncertain. The length of the CDR3 is 14 residues. V gave up 6 bases and J gave up 7 bases, with 18 bases separating them. CDR1 SGHAT and CDR2 FQNNGV come from the germline V gene. CDR3 nucleotide sequence: TGTGCCAGCAGTCTTGGAGAGGGATACGGTGGCTACACCTTC. This translates into CASSLGEGYGGYTF.

The chain links TRBV5-5 to TRBJ2-7; the match to TRBD1 covers 7 bases. Germline trimming cut 4 bases from V and 2 bases from J; bases unmatched to any gene: 9. The CDR3 is 15 residues long. Germline V gene data show CDR1 as SGHKS and CDR2 as YYEKEE (reference sequence). Here the CDR3 reads CASSLNRGIPYEQYF. DNA for the CDR3: TGTGCCAGCAGCCTTAACAGGGGAATACCCTACGAGCAGTACTTC.

V gene TRBV7-8 combines with J gene TRBJ2-1, with TRBD2 matching 7 bases. J lost 7 bases, V lost 0 bases, and 0 bases had no gene match. Germline V CDR1 and CDR2: SGHVS, FQNEAQ. CDR3 length equals 13 residues. This chain's CDR3 is CASSLARGNEQFF. The CDR3 bases are TGTGCCAGCAGCTTAGCGCGGGGGAATGAGCAGTTCTTC.

V usage is TRBV27 and J usage is TRBJ2-1; no reliable D call. V was trimmed by 4 bases and J by 8 bases, leaving 12 bases between them. Germline V gives CDR1 MNHEY, CDR2 SMNVEV (reference sequence). CDR3 size: 13 residues. CDR3 bases: TGTGCCAGCAGTTCTGGGGTGAGGTATGAGCAGTTCTTC. Protein product: CASSSGVRYEQFF.

The CDR3: CSVGTGANTEAFF. The CDR3 coding sequence is TGCAGCGTCGGGACAGGGGCCAACACTGAAGCTTTCTTT. The chain is built from TRBV29-1 and TRBJ1-1; 10 nucleotides agree with TRBD1. Germline V gene data show CDR1 as SQVTM and CDR2 as ANQGSEA. The V gene end was trimmed by 6 bases and the J gene end by 2 bases; junction bases not matched to a gene: 3. The CDR3 has 13 amino acids. Together with reference TRBV29-1 and TRBJ1-1, the CDR3 gives the full variable domain: SAVISQKPSRDICQRGTSLTIQCQVDSQVTMMFWYRQQPGQSLTLIATANQGSEATYESGFVIDKFPISRPNLTFSTLTVSNMSPEDSSIYLCSVGTGANTEAFFGQGTRLTVV.

The rearrangement uses TRBV7-2 and TRBJ2-2; TRBD1 aligns across 8 bases. Trimming removed 5 bases from V and 4 bases from J; junction bases left unmatched: 6. In germline, CDR1 is SGHTA, CDR2 FQGNSA. CDR3 length: 15 amino acids. The CDR3 protein is CASSRTGRSTGELFF. CDR3 bases: TGTGCCAGCAGCCGGACAGGGAGGAGCACCGGGGAGCTGTTTTTT.

This chain's CDR3 is CASSQRALNTEAFF. The CDR3 DNA sequence: TGTGCCAGCAGCCAGAGGGCCTTGAACACTGAAGCTTTCTTT. The rearrangement uses TRBV14 and TRBJ1-1; D unclear. This CDR3 has 14 residues. In germline, CDR1 is SGHDN, CDR2 FVKESK. V dropped 3 bases and J dropped 0 bases, with 8 bases sitting between them.

This clone showed up just once. The V call is TRBV2, the J call TRBJ1-1; possibly TRBD1 for D (5 bases). Germline V gene sequence: CDR1 SNHLY, CDR2 FYNNEI. The CDR3 sequence is 15 residues long. The ends were cut back, 2 bases at V and 4 bases at J, with 14 bases in the middle. Here the CDR3 DNA reads TGTGCCAGCAGTGAAACCTTGGGGGGAATCACTGAAGCTTTCTTT. Translation gives CASSETLGGITEAFF.

J is TRBJ1-4 and V is TRBV2; no firm D call. Germline CDR1 SNHLY, CDR2 FYNNEI. The CDR3 has 14 amino acids. V shed 7 bases and J shed 0 bases, with 9 bases lying between them. CDR3 DNA sequence: TGTGCCAGCACCAAAATTGCAACTAATGAAAAACTGTTTTTT. This gives the protein CASTKIATNEKLFF.

The rearrangement links TRBV9 to TRBJ2-1; no clear D. Germline V gene lookup returns CDR1 SGDLS and CDR2 YYNGEE. This CDR3 is built from 13 residues. The V gene lost 9 bases and the J gene lost 3 bases, with 13 bases spanning the gap. The CDR3 DNA reads as TGTGCCAAACAAGAAAAGTACTACAATGAGCAGTTCTTC. Amino acid sequence: CAKQEKYYNEQFF.

The chain employs TRBV27 and TRBJ1-5; 7 bases agree with TRBD1. V was clipped by 5 bases and J by 6 bases; unmatched bases: 4. This CDR3 contains 13 residues. CDR1 MNHEY and CDR2 SMNVEV come from the germline V gene (reference sequence). The CDR3 sequence is CASSRQGGQPQHF. The CDR3 DNA is TGTGCCAGCAGTCGACAGGGAGGTCAGCCCCAGCATTTT.

The rearrangement uses TRBV6-1 and TRBJ1-5, with 7 bases fitting TRBD1. V shed 4 bases and J 3 bases; nucleotides not matched to a gene: 12. The CDR3 sequence is 17 residues long. From germline, CDR1 is MNHNS and CDR2 SASEGT. The CDR3 spells CASSVTGDRGLNQPQHF. CDR3 DNA sequence: TGTGCCAGCAGTGTTACAGGGGACCGCGGCCTCAATCAGCCCCAGCATTTT.

The chain links TRBV11-2 to TRBJ1-2, with D perhaps TRBD1 (5 bases). Trimming left V 0 bases short and J 3 bases short, with 11 bases between. The CDR3 consists of 15 residues. The germline V gene encodes CDR1 SGHAT and CDR2 FQNNGV. CDR3 DNA: TGTGCCAGCAGCTTAGAGGACACGGGGCACTATGGCTACACCTTC. Translation gives CASSLEDTGHYGYTF.